This T cell receptor (beta chain) was sequenced for a study of blood T cell repertoires in COVID-19. In the study overall: COVID-19 samples collected from the United States, Italy and Spain covered acute and convalescent phases. Sample material is recorded as cDNA or gDNA derived from T cells, B-cell-depleted T cells, or PBMCs.

Germline CDR1 reads SGHRS; CDR2 reads YFSETQ. V gave up 4 bases and J gave up 5 bases; unmatched junction bases: 7. The CDR3 totals 14 residues. Authors' processing steps: Amplification of reference gene primers provided the estimated nucleated cell counts. The data were produced by immunoSEQ multiplex PCR, yet TCRdb's version contains in-frame clones alone and is incomplete. The V and J calls and clone size come from that table; D and trimming were worked out from the DNA. The sample holds around 500,000 clones; 70% to 90% are singletons and the top ten take about 3.2%. The sequenced material came from peripheral blood. The sequence was obtained from a human donor in a cohort sampled during active COVID-19. The chain has TRBV5-1 and TRBJ1-1; the match to TRBD1 covers 8 bases. DNA of the CDR3: TGCGCCAGCAGCGCCTGGACAGGGCAAACTGAAGCTTTCTTT. This encodes CASSAWTGQTEAFF.